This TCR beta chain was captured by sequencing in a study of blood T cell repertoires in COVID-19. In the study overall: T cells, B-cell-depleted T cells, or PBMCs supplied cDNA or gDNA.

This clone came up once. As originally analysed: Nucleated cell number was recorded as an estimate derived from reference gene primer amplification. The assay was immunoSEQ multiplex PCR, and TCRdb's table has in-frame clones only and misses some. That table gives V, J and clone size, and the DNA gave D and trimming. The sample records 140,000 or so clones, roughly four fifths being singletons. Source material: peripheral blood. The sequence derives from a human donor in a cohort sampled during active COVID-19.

The CDR3 DNA reads TGTGCCAGCAGTCAAGCCTACGGGAGCAATCAGCCCCAGCATTTT. Its protein product is CASSQAYGSNQPQHF. The V and J genes are TRBV28 and TRBJ1-5; D not resolved. V was cut by 5 bases and J by 1 base, with 12 bases left in between. Germline V gives CDR1 MDHEN, CDR2 SYDVKM. CDR3 length equals 15 residues.